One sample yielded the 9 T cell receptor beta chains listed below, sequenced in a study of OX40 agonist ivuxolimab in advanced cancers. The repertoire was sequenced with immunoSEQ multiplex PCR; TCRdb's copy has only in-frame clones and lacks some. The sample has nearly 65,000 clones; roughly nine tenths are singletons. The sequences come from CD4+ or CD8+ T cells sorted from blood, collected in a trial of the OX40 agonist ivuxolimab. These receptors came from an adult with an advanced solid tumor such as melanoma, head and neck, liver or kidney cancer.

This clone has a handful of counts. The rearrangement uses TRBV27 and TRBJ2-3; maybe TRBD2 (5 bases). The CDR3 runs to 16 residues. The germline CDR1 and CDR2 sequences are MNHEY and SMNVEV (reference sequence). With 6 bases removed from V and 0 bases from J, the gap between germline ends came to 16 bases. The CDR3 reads CASRPNPGTSTDTQYF. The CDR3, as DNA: TGTGCCAGCAGGCCCAACCCGGGAACCAGCACAGATACGCAGTATTTT.

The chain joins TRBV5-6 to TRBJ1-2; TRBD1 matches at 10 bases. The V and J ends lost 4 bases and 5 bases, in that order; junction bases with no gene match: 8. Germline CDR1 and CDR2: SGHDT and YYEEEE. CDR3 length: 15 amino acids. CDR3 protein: CASSLRDRGWYGYTF. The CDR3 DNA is TGTGCCAGCAGCCTCCGGGACAGGGGTTGGTATGGCTACACCTTC.

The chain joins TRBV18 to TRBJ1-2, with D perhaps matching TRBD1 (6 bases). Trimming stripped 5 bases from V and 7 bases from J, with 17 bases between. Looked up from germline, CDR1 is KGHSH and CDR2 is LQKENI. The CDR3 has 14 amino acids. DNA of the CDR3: TGTGCCAGCTCAGCGGACAGAGGTGTCTCTGGCTACACCTTC. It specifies CASSADRGVSGYTF. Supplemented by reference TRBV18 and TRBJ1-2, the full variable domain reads NAGVMQNPRHLVRRRGQEARLRCSPMKGHSHVYWYRQLPEEGLKFMVYLQKENIIDESGMPKERFSAEFPKEGPSILRIQQVVRGDSAAYFCASSADRGVSGYTFGSGTRLTVV.

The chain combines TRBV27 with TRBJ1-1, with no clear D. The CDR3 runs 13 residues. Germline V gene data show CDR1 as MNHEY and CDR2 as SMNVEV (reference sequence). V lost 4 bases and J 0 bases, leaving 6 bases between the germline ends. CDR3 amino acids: CASSYRLNTEAFF. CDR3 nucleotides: TGTGCCAGCAGTTACCGATTGAACACTGAAGCTTTCTTT.

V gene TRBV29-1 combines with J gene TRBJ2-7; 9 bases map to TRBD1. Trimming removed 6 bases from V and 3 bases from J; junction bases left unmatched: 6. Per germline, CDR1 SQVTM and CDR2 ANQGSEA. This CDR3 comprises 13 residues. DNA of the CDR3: TGCAGCGTCATCCGGGACAGGGTCTACGAGCAGTACTTC. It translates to CSVIRDRVYEQYF.

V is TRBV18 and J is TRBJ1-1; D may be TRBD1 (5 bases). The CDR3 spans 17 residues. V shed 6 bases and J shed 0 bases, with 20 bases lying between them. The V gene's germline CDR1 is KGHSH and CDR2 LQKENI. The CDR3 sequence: CASSLRGIVSMNTEAFF. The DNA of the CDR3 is TGTGCCAGCTCCCTACGGGGGATTGTTTCGATGAACACTGAAGCTTTCTTT.

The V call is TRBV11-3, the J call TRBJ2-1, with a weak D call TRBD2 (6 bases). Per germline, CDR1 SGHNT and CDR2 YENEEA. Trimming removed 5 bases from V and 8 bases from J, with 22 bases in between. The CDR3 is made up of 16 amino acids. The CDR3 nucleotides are TGTGCCAGCAGCCCGAGTGGGACTGGGGGAGTCTATGAGCAGTTCTTC. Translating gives CASSPSGTGGVYEQFF.

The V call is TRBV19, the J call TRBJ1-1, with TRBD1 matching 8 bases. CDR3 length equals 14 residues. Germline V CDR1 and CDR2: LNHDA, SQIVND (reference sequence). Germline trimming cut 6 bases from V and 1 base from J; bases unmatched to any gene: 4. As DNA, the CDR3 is TGTGCCAGTAGATGGACAGGGCCGAACACTGAAGCTTTCTTT. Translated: CASRWTGPNTEAFF. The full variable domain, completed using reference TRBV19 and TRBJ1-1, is DGGITQSPKYLFRKEGQNVTLSCEQNLNHDAMYWYRQDPGQGLRLIYYSQIVNDFQKGDIAEGYSVSREKKESFPLTVTSAQKNPTAFYLCASRWTGPNTEAFFGQGTRLTVV.

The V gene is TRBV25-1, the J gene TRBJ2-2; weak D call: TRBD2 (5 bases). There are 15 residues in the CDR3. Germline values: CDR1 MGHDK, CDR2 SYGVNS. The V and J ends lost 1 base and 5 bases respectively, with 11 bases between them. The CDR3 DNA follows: TGTGCCAGCAGTGAATTCGGGGAAGGGACCGGGGAGCTGTTTTTT. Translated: CASSEFGEGTGELFF. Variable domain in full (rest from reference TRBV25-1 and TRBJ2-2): EADIYQTPRYLVIGTGKKITLECSQTMGHDKMYWYQQDPGMELHLIHYSYGVNSTEKGDLSSESTVSRIRTEHFPLTLESARPSHTSQYLCASSEFGEGTGELFFGEGSRLTVL.